These T cell receptor beta chains were read from a single sample in a study of shared clonotypes between healthy human individuals. The assay was immunoSEQ multiplex PCR, and TCRdb's table has in-frame clones only and misses some. The data contain approximately 500,000 clones, around four fifths of them singletons. What was sequenced was PBMCs. The source of these receptors is a middle-aged woman in good health. Some clones in this sample may be carry-over from other donors' samples. Both conserved end residues are part of each CDR3.

J gene: TRBJ2-2
V gene: TRBV7-9
CDR3 protein: CASSLEGNTGELFF

J gene: TRBJ2-3
V gene: TRBV11-2
CDR3 protein: CASSLAGTEDQYF

J gene: TRBJ1-2
V gene: TRBV29-1
CDR3 protein: CSVEGRDNYGYTF

J gene: TRBJ1-5
V gene: TRBV9
CDR3 protein: CASSVDEGQPQHF

J gene: TRBJ2-3
V gene: TRBV20-1
CDR3 protein: CSASWGSAQYF

J gene: TRBJ2-1
V gene: TRBV5-1
CDR3 protein: CASSSWTSGNNEQFF

J gene: TRBJ2-2
V gene: TRBV7-9
CDR3 protein: CASSSTENTGELFF

J gene: TRBJ2-5
V gene: TRBV29-1
CDR3 protein: CSVDQGLAETQYF

J gene: TRBJ2-7
V gene: TRBV5-5
CDR3 protein: CASSRPGTLGEQYF

J gene: TRBJ2-2
V gene: TRBV7-3
CDR3 protein: CASSLVPRGANTGELFF

J gene: TRBJ2-7
V gene: TRBV14
CDR3 protein: CASSQYPSMALVWEQYF

J gene: TRBJ2-5
V gene: TRBV7-6
CDR3 protein: CASSLIGNKETQYF

J gene: TRBJ2-1
V gene: TRBV27
CDR3 protein: CASSPRTGTGNEQFF

J gene: TRBJ1-3
V gene: TRBV2
CDR3 protein: CASSVTHISGNTIYF

J gene: TRBJ1-5
V gene: TRBV5-1
CDR3 protein: CASSLGYNSNQPQHF

J gene: TRBJ2-6
V gene: TRBV7-6
CDR3 protein: CASSFKRSQSRANVLTF

J gene: TRBJ2-1
V gene: TRBV10-3
CDR3 protein: CAIRVAAPVNEQFF

J gene: TRBJ2-7
V gene: TRBV19
CDR3 protein: CASSIGHGNYEQYF

J gene: TRBJ1-5
V gene: TRBV27
CDR3 protein: CASSLTGERNQPQHF

J gene: TRBJ2-7
V gene: TRBV6-1
CDR3 protein: CATTGWYEQYF

J gene: TRBJ2-1
V gene: TRBV5-1
CDR3 protein: CASSLLSSGDNEQFF

J gene: TRBJ2-2
V gene: TRBV21-1
CDR3 protein: CASSKGIANTGELFF

J gene: TRBJ2-5
V gene: TRBV5-6
CDR3 protein: CASSLDRTQETQYF